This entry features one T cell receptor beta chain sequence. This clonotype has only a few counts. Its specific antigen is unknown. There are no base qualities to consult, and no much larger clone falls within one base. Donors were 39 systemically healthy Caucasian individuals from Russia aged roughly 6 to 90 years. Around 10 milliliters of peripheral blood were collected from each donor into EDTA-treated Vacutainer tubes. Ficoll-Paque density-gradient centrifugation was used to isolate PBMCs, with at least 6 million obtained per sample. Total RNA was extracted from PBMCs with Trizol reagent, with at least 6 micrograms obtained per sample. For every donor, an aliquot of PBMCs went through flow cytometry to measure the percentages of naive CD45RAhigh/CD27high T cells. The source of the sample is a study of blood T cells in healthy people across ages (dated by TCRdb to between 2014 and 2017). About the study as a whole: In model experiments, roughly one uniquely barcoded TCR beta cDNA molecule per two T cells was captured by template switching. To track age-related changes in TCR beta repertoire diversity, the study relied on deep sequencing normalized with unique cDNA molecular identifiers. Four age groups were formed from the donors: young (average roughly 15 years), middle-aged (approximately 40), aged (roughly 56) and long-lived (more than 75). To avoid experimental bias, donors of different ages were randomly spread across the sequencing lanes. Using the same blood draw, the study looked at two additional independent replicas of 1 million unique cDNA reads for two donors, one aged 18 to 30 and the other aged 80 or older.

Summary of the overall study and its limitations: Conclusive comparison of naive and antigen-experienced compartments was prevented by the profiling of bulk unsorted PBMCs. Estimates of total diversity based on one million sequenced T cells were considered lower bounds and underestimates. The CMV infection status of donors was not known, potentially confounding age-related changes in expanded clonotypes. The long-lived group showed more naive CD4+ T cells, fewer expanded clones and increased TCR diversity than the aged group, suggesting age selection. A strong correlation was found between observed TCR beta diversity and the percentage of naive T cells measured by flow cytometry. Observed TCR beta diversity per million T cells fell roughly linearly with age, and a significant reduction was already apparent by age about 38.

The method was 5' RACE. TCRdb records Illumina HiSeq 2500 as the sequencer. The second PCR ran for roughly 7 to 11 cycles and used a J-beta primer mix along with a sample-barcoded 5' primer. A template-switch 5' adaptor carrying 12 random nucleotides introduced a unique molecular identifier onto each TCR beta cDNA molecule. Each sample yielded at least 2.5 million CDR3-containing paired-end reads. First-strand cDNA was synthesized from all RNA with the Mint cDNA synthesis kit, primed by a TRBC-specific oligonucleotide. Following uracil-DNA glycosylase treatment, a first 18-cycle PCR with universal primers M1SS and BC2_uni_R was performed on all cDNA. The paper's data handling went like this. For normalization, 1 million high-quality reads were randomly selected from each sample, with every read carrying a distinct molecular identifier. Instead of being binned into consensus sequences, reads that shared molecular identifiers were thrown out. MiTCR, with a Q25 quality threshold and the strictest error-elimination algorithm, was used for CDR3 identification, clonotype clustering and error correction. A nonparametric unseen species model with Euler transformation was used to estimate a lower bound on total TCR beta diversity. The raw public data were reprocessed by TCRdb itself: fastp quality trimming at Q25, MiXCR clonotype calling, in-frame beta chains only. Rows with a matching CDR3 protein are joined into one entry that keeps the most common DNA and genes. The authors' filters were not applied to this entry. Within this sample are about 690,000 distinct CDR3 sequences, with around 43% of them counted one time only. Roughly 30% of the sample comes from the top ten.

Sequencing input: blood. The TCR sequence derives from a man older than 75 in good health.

At the DNA level, the sequence is TGTGCCACCAGCAGAGGGGGCGATGCAGGGGAGCAGTTCTTC. It is translated as CATSRGGDAGEQFF. The chain was built from TRBV15 and TRBJ2-1, with TRBD1 tentatively as D gene (5 bases match). The germline ends are 14 bases apart after V is trimmed by 1 base and J by 10 bases. The CDR3 spans 14 residues, from the cysteine through the phenylalanine. Only the CDR3 DNA stays, 42 bases, in frame from base 1. The germline V gene (reference sequence) provides CDR1 LNHNV and CDR2 YYDKDF.